This entry describes one T cell receptor (beta chain). Antigen unknown. This record belongs to a study of tumor and adjacent non-tumor tissue in lung cancer. Study overall: There were around eleven adenocarcinoma, a couple of squamous cell carcinoma and 1 small cell lung cancer cases.

Germline values: CDR1 MNHEY, CDR2 SVGAGI. Trimming took 1 base from V and 18 from J, leaving 16 bases between them. This CDR3 contains 13 residues. The template was RNA from unsorted bulk tissue. Distant lung tissue was collected more than 3 cm away from the tumor edge. Chemotherapy-naive patients with new lung cancer underwent thoracic surgery in China, August–November 2014. Whole-study findings and limits: Shorter survival was associated with higher TCR diversity in tumors.

The library came from three nested PCR rounds adapted from ARM-PCR protocols. MiXCR, run by TCRdb on the multiplex PCR reads, gives a single entry per CDR3 protein. The data contain some 97,000 distinct CDR3 sequences, roughly two thirds of them singletons. This chain uses TRBV6-5 with TRBJ1-6, with D unresolved. The TCR sequence derives from a man aged 25 to 45 with non-small cell lung cancer. Material: distant non-tumor lung tissue. The CDR3 here is CASSYFGNSLPHF. CDR3 DNA sequence: TGTGCCAGCAGTTACTTTGGGAATTCACTCCCCCACTTT.